Below, 18 T cell receptor beta chains from the same sample are listed, as sequenced in a study of blood T cell repertoires in COVID-19. Repertoires were generated with immunoSEQ multiplex PCR, while TCRdb's copy carries only in-frame clones and drops some. The sample contains under 200,000 clones, 70% to 85% of which appear only once. The sequenced sample consisted of PBMCs or T cells enriched from blood (not recorded which). These receptors were obtained from a woman in her fifties or sixties with acute COVID-19.

This chain connects TRBV4-3 to TRBJ1-5; D gene unclear. CDR3 size: 13 residues. Deletions cut 2 bases from V and 2 bases from J, with 4 bases between. The germline gives CDR1 LGHNA, CDR2 YSLEER. The chain's CDR3 is CASSQYGNQPQHF. As DNA, the CDR3 is TGCGCCAGCAGCCAATATGGCAATCAGCCCCAGCATTTT.

The count of this clone is one. The rearrangement links TRBV28 to TRBJ1-2; 8 bases align to TRBD1. V gave up 6 bases and J gave up 0 bases; unmatched junction bases: 6. Germline CDR1 reads MDHEN; CDR2 reads SYDVKM. The CDR3 contains 15 residues. CDR3 bases: TGTGCCAGCAGCCGCTTGACAGGGGCTAACTATGGCTACACCTTC. This encodes CASSRLTGANYGYTF.

The chain joins TRBV19 to TRBJ2-7, with 10 bases aligning to TRBD2. Trimming took 3 bases from V and 2 from J; bases not matched to a gene: 4. Germline loops: CDR1 LNHDA, CDR2 SQIVND (reference sequence). There are 15 residues in the CDR3. The CDR3 sequence is CASSIGLAGAYEQYV. The DNA of the CDR3 is TGTGCCAGTAGTATTGGGCTAGCGGGGGCCTACGAGCAGTACGTC.

The chain links TRBV10-3 to TRBJ1-5, with D perhaps matching TRBD1 (5 bases). This CDR3 has 16 residues. The germline CDR1 and CDR2 sequences are ENHRY and SYGVKD. Trimming stripped 0 bases from V and 2 bases from J, with 11 bases between. The CDR3 loop reads CAISESTQGGNQPQHF. The DNA for the CDR3 is TGTGCCATCAGTGAGTCAACTCAGGGTGGCAATCAGCCCCAGCATTTT.

The chain is built from TRBV7-6 and TRBJ1-5; no reliable D call. The length of the CDR3 is 15 residues. From germline, CDR1 is SGHVS and CDR2 FNYEAQ. Trimming left V 5 bases short and J 0 bases short, with 11 bases between. CDR3 in amino acids: CASSPSRNSNQPQHF. CDR3 nucleotide sequence: TGTGCCAGCAGCCCCTCTCGTAATAGCAATCAGCCCCAGCATTTT.

Only a few counts were recorded for this clone. Other DNA sequences in this specimen translate into the identical CDR3. This chain uses TRBV4-2 with TRBJ1-5, with 7 positions matching TRBD1. The trim removed 0 bases at V and 2 bases at J, leaving 4 bases unmatched. The CDR3 runs to 16 residues. Germline V lookup: CDR1 LGHNA, CDR2 YNFKEQ. CDR3 sequence (DNA): TGTGCCAGCAGCCAAGATCCGCAGGGGGGCAATCAGCCCCAGCATTTT. Translating it yields CASSQDPQGGNQPQHF.

As concerns this clone: Other nucleotide sequences from this sample produce the same CDR3. The chain links TRBV5-4 to TRBJ2-3; 12 bases map to TRBD2. V shed 4 bases, J shed 1 base, and the junction held 4 bases outside the gene matches. From germline, CDR1 is SGHNT and CDR2 YYREEE (reference sequence). CDR3 length: 16 amino acids. The CDR3 DNA reads as TGTGCCAGCAGCCGCAGACTAGCGGGGGGCACAGATACGCAGTATTTT. This translates into CASSRRLAGGTDTQYF.

V and J are TRBV6-5 and TRBJ2-3, with D perhaps TRBD1 (5 bases). This CDR3 is 13 amino acids long. V shed 0 bases and J shed 7 bases, with 8 bases lying between them. Germline loops: CDR1 MNHEY, CDR2 SVGAGI. CDR3: CASSYSDSNTQYF. The CDR3 nucleotides are TGTGCCAGCAGTTACTCCGACAGCAATACGCAGTATTTT.

On this clone itself: Relative to the germline gene, one junction end is altered; a read error may explain this. The V and J genes are TRBV5-4 and TRBJ2-7, with 8 positions matching TRBD1. CDR1 is SGHNT, CDR2 YYREEE, per germline (reference sequence). This CDR3 comprises 12 residues. Here the CDR3 reads CVSSLQGDEQYF. CDR3 DNA: TGTGTCAGCAGTCTACAGGGGGACGAGCAGTACTTC.

This chain joins TRBV18 and TRBJ1-4; 7 nucleotides line up with TRBD1. V lost 0 bases, J lost 8 bases, and 3 bases stayed unmatched. CDR1 KGHSH and CDR2 LQKENI come from the germline V gene. CDR3 length equals 14 residues. The CDR3 DNA is TGTGCCAGCTCACCACCAGGGGGCGCGGAAAAACTGTTTTTT. Amino acid sequence: CASSPPGGAEKLFF.

In this sample, this clone turned up once. This chain connects TRBV10-3 to TRBJ2-6, with 8 bases lining up with TRBD1. V dropped 6 bases and J dropped 2; count of bases not matched to a gene: 9. Germline-derived CDR1 and CDR2 are ENHRY and SYGVKD. The CDR3 sequence is 17 residues long. CDR3 loop: CAIRGRQGSTGANVLTF. DNA for the CDR3: TGTGCCATCAGGGGGAGACAGGGGTCAACTGGGGCCAACGTCCTGACTTTC.

CDR3 coding DNA: TGTGCCAGCAGCGCCGGGGACAGCTCTAATCAGCCCCAGCATTTT. The encoded protein is CASSAGDSSNQPQHF. The rearrangement links TRBV7-2 to TRBJ1-5; 7 bases align to TRBD1. J lost 4 bases, V lost 5 bases, and 8 bases had no gene match. The CDR3 spans 15 residues. Germline V gives CDR1 SGHTA, CDR2 FQGNSA.

The chain is built from TRBV2 and TRBJ2-7; D is ambiguous. V lost 5 bases to trimming and J lost 6 bases, with 14 bases between them. This CDR3 has 13 residues. The germline CDR1 and CDR2 sequences are SNHLY and FYNNEI. In DNA form, the CDR3 reads TGTGCCAGCAGTAACCGGGTCGCAAGCGAGCAGTACTTC. As protein: CASSNRVASEQYF.

This chain joins TRBV24-1 and TRBJ2-3; TRBD1 might be the D (5 bases). Germline CDR1 reads KGHDR; CDR2 reads SFDVKD. V gave up 7 bases and J gave up 2 bases, with 9 bases separating them. The CDR3 runs 13 residues. As DNA, the CDR3 is TGTGCCACCAGGGACGGACACACAGATACGCAGTATTTT. It translates to CATRDGHTDTQYF.

The chain employs TRBV10-3 and TRBJ1-4; TRBD1 matches at 8 bases. Germline V gives CDR1 ENHRY, CDR2 SYGVKD. The CDR3 extends over 15 amino acids. The junction had 10 bases not matched to a gene; V was cut back by 6 bases and J by 7 bases. This chain's CDR3 is CAISDRTGRSEKLFF. Written as DNA, the CDR3 is TGTGCCATCAGCGACCGGACAGGGCGAAGTGAAAAACTGTTTTTT.

This clone was seen a handful of times. V gene TRBV5-8 combines with J gene TRBJ2-1, with 8 bases identical to TRBD2. The junction had 13 bases not matched to a gene; V was cut back by 3 bases and J by 14 bases. Germline lookup yields CDR1 SGHTS and CDR2 YDEGEE. The CDR3 consists of 14 residues. CDR3 nucleotides: TGTGCCAGCAGCTGGTCGGGGGGGCAGGGGCGAAAGTTCTTC. Protein: CASSWSGGQGRKFF.

The V call is TRBV28, the J call TRBJ1-6; D gene unclear. This CDR3 region has 20 residues. V was pared by 5 bases and J by 0 bases, with 23 bases between. From germline, CDR1 is MDHEN and CDR2 SYDVKM. In DNA, the CDR3 is TGTGCCAGCAGTGCCTTCCGGGTAACTAGACCAGACTCCTATAATTCACCCCTCCACTTT. Amino acids: CASSAFRVTRPDSYNSPLHF.

This clone was seen more than once but under ten times. The CDR3 coding sequence is TGCGCCAGCAGCAAGGGACAGGGGTCGAGTGAGCAGTTCTTC. Protein: CASSKGQGSSEQFF. The V call is TRBV5-1, the J call TRBJ2-1, with TRBD1 matching 10 bases. The length of the CDR3 is 14 residues. Trimming cost V 4 bases and J 9 bases; bases outside gene matches: 7. CDR1 and CDR2 (germline): SGHRS, YFSETQ.